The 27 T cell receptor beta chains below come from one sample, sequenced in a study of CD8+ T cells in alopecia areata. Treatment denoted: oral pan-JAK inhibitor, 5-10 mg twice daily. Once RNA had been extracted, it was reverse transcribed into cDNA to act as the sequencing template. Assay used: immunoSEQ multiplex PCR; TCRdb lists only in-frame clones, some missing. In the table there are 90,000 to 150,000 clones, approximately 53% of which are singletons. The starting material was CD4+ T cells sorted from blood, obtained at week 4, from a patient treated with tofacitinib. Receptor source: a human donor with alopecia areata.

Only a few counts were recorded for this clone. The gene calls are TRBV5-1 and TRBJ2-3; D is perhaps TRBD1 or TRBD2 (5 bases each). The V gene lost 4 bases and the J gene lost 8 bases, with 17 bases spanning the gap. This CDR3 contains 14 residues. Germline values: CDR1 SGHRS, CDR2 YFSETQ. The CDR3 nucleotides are TGCGCCAGCAGCGAAGGGACGACGTCGGCTACGCAGTATTTT. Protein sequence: CASSEGTTSATQYF. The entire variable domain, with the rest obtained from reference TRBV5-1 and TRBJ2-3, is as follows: KAGVTQTPRYLIKTRGQQVTLSCSPISGHRSVSWYQQTPGQGLQFLFEYFSETQRNKGNFPGRFSGRQFSNSRSEMNVSTLELGDSALYLCASSEGTTSATQYFGPGTRLTVL.

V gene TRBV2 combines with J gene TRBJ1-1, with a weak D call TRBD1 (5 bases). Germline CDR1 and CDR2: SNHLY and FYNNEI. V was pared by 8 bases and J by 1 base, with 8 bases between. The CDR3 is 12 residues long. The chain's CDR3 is CASYRKNTEAFF. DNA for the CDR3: TGTGCCAGCTACAGGAAGAACACTGAAGCTTTCTTT.

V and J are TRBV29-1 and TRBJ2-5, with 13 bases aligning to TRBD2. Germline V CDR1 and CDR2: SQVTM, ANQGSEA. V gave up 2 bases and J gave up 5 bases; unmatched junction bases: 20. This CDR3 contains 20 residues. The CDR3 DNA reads TGCAGCGTTGAATTAATTAGAGGACTAGCGGGAGCAACCCATGGGGAGACCCAGTACTTC. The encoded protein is CSVELIRGLAGATHGETQYF. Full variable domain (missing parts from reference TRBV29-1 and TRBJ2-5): SAVISQKPSRDICQRGTSLTIQCQVDSQVTMMFWYRQQPGQSLTLIATANQGSEATYESGFVIDKFPISRPNLTFSTLTVSNMSPEDSSIYLCSVELIRGLAGATHGETQYFGPGTRLLVL.

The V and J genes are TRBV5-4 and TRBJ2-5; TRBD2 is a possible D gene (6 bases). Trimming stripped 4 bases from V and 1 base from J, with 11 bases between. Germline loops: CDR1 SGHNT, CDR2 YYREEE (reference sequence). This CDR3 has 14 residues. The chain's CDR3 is CASSDGTFQETQYF. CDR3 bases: TGTGCCAGCAGCGACGGGACTTTCCAAGAGACCCAGTACTTC.

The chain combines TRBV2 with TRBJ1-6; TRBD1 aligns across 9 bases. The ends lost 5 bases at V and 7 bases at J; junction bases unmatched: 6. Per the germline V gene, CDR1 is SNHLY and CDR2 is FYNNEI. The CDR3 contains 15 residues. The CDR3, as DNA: TGTGCCAGCAGTACCACCGGACAGGGGAATTCACCCCTCCACTTT. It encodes CASSTTGQGNSPLHF. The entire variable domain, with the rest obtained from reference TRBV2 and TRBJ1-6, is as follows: EPEVTQTPSHQVTQMGQEVILRCVPISNHLYFYWYRQILGQKVEFLVSFYNNEISEKSEIFDDQFSVERPDGSNFTLKIRSTKLEDSAMYFCASSTTGQGNSPLHFGNGTRLTVT.

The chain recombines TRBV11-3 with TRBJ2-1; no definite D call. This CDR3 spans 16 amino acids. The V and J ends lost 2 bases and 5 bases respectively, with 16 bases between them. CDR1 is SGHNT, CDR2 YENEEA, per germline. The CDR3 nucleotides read TGTGCCAGCAGCTTAAGGTCCCCCAGCCCCAACAATGAGCAGTTCTTC. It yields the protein CASSLRSPSPNNEQFF.

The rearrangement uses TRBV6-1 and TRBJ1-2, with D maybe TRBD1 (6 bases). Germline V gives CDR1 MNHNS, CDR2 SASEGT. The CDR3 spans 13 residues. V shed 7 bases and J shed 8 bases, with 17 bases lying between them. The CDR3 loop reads CASTYQGTSGYTF. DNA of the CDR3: TGTGCCAGCACCTATCAGGGGACTAGCGGCTACACCTTC.

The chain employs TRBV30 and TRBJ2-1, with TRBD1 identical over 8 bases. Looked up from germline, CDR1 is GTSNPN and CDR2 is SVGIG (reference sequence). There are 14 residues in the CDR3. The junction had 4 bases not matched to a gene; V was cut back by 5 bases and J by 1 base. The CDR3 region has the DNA TGTGCCTGGCGCCGGGACAGGTCCTACAATGAGCAGTTCTTC. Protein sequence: CAWRRDRSYNEQFF.

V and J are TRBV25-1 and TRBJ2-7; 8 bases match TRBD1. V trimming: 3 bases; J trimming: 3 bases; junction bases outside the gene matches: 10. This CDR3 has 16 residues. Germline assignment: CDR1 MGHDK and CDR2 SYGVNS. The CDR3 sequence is CASSEGAGGHNYEQYF. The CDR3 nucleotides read TGTGCCAGCAGTGAGGGTGCAGGGGGCCATAACTACGAGCAGTACTTC.

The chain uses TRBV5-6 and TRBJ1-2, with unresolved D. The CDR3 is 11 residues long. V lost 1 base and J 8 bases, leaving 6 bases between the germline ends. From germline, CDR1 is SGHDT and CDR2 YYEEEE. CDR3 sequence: CASSLRMGYTF. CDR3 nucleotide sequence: TGTGCCAGCAGCTTGCGGATGGGCTACACCTTC. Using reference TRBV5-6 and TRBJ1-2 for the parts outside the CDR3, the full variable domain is DAGVTQSPTHLIKTRGQQVTLRCSPKSGHDTVSWYQQALGQGPQFIFQYYEEEERQRGNFPDRFSGHQFPNYSSELNVNALLLGDSALYLCASSLRMGYTFGSGTRLTVV.

CDR3 residues: CAWSSGNNQPQHF. The CDR3 DNA reads TGTGCCTGGAGCTCAGGGAACAATCAGCCCCAGCATTTT. This rearrangement joins TRBV30 to TRBJ1-5; perhaps TRBD1 as D (5 bases). The CDR3 sequence is 13 residues long. Germline values: CDR1 GTSNPN, CDR2 SVGIG (reference sequence). V was trimmed by 3 bases and J by 3 bases, leaving 9 bases between them.

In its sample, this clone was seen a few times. The CDR3 sequence: CASSRTGGESYEQYF. CDR3 sequence (DNA): TGTGCCAGCAGCCGAACTGGGGGCGAGAGCTACGAGCAGTACTTC. The V and J genes are TRBV27 and TRBJ2-7, with D possibly TRBD1 on 6 matching bases. Germline CDR1 reads MNHEY; CDR2 reads SMNVEV (reference sequence). With 6 bases removed from V and 3 bases from J, the gap between germline ends came to 18 bases. The CDR3 contains 15 residues.

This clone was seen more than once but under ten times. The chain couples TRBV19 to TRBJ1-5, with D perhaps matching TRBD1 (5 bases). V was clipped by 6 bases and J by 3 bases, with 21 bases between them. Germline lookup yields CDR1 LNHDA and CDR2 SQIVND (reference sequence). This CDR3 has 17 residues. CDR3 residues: CASSRDPRFVNNQPQHF. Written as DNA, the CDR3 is TGTGCCAGTAGCCGGGACCCTCGATTCGTGAACAATCAGCCCCAGCATTTT.

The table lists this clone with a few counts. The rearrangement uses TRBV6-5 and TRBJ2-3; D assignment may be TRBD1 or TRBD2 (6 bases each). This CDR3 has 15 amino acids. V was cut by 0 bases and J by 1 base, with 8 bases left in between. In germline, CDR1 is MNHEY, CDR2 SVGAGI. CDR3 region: CASSYSRGGTDTQYF. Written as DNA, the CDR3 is TGTGCCAGCAGTTACTCGAGGGGGGGCACAGATACGCAGTATTTT.

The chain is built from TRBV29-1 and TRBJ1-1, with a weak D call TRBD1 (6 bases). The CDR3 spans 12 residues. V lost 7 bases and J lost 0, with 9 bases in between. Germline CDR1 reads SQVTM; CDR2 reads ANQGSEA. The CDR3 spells CSAQGVNTEAFF. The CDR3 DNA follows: TGCAGCGCACAGGGCGTGAACACTGAAGCTTTCTTT.

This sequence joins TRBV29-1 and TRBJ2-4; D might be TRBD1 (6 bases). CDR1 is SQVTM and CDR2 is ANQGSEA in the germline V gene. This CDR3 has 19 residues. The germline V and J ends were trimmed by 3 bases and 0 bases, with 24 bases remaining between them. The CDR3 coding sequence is TGCAGCGTTGATGGTGAGGCAGGGGCACAAACCATAGCCAAAAACATTCAGTACTTC. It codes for CSVDGEAGAQTIAKNIQYF.

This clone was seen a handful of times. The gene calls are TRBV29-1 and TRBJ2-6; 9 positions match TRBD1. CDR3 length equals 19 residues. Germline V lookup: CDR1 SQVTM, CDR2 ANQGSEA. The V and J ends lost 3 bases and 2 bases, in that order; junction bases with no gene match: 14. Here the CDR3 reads CSVEVPARQGDPGANVLTF. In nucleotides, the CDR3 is TGCAGCGTTGAGGTTCCCGCGCGACAGGGGGACCCTGGGGCCAACGTCCTGACTTTC.

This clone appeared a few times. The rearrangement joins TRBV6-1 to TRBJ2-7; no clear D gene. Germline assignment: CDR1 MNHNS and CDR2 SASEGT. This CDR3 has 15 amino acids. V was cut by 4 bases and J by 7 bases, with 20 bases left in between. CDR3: CASSVTGLIRWEQYF. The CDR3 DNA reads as TGTGCCAGCAGTGTAACTGGGTTAATCCGGTGGGAGCAGTACTTC.

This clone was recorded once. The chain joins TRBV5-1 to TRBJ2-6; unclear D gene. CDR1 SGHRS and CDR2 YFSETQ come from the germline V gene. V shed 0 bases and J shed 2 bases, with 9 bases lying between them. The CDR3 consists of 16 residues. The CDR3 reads CASSLGSGAGANVLTF. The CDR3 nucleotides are TGCGCCAGCAGCTTGGGCTCCGGAGCTGGGGCCAACGTCCTGACTTTC.

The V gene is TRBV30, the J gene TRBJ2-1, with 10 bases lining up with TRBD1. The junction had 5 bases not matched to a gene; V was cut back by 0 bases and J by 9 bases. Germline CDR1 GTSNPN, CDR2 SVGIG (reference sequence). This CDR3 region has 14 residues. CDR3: CAWSVGGQGTEQFF. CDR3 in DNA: TGTGCCTGGAGTGTGGGGGGACAGGGGACTGAGCAGTTCTTC.

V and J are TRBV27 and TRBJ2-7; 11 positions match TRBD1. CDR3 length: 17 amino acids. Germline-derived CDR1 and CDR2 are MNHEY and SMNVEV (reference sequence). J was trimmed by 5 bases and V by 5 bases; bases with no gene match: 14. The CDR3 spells CASSPYTGTGGRNEQYF. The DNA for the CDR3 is TGTGCCAGCAGTCCTTACACCGGGACAGGGGGGAGGAACGAGCAGTACTTC.

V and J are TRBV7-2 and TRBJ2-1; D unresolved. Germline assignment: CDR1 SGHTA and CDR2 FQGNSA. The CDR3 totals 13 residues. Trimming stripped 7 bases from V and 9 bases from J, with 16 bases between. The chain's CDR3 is CASMEIQWGEQFF. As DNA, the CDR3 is TGTGCCAGCATGGAGATTCAGTGGGGTGAGCAGTTCTTC. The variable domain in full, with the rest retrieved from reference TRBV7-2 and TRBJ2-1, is GAGVSQSPSNKVTEKGKDVELRCDPISGHTALYWYRQSLGQGLEFLIYFQGNSAPDKSGLPSDRFSAERTGGSVSTLTIQRTQQEDSAVYLCASMEIQWGEQFFGPGTRLTVL.

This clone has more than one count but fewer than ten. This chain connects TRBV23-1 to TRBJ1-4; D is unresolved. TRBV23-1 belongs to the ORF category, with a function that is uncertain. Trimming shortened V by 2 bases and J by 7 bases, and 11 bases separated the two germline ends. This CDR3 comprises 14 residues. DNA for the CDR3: TGCGCCAGCAGTCAACGAGCAGGCGGTGAAAAACTGTTTTTT. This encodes CASSQRAGGEKLFF.

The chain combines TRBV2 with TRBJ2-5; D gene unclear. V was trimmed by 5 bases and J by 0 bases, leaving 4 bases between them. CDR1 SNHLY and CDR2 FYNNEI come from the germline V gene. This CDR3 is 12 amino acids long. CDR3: CASSRNQETQYF. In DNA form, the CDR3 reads TGTGCCAGCAGTCGGAACCAAGAGACCCAGTACTTC.

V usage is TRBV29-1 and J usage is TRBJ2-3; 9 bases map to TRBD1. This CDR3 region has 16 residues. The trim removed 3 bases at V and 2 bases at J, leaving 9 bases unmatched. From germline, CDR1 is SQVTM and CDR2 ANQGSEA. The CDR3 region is CSVDGWGQGFTDTQYF. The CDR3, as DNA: TGCAGCGTTGACGGGTGGGGACAGGGCTTCACAGATACGCAGTATTTT.

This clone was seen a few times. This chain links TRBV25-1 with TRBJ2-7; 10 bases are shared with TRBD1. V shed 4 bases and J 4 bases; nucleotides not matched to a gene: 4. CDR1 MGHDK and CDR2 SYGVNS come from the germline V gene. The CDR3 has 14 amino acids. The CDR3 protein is CASSADRGVYEQYF. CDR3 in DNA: TGTGCCAGCAGTGCGGACAGGGGGGTATACGAGCAGTACTTC.

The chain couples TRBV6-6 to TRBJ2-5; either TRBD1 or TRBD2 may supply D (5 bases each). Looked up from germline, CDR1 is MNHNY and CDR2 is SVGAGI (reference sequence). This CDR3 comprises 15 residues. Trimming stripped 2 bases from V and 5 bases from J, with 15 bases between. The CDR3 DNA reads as TGTGCCAGCAGTTACGGGACCCCAATGGGGGAGACCCAGTACTTC. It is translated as CASSYGTPMGETQYF.